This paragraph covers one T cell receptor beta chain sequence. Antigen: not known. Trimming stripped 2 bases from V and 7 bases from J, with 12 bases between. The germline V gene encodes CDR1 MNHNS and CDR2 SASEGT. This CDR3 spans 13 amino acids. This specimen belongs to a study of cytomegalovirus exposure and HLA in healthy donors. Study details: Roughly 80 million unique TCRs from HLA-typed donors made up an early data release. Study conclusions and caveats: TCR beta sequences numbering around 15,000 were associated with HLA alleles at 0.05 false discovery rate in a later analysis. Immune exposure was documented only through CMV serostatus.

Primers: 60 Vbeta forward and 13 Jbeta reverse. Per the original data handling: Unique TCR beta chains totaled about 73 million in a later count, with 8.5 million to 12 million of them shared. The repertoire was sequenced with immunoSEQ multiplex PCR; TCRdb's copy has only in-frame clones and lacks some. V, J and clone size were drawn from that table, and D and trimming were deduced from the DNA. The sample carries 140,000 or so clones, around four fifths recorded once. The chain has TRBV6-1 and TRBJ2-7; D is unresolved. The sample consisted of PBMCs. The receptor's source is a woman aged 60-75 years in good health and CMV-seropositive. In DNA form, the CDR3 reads TGTGCCAGCAGTGAACGACAAGACCAGGAGCAGTACTTC. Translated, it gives CASSERQDQEQYF.